The source of this T cell receptor beta chain is a study of blood T cell repertoires in COVID-19. On the study more broadly: Italy, Spain and the United States were the sources of the convalescent and acute COVID-19 samples.

Libraries were prepared by immunoSEQ multiplex PCR; TCRdb keeps only in-frame clonotypes and omits some of them. This repertoire shows about 220,000 clones, roughly four fifths found once; its top ten account for 14% to 15%. This clonotype was sampled from a man between 40 and 49 years old who had recovered from COVID-19. The sample comprised PBMCs or T cells enriched from blood (not recorded which).

The CDR3 DNA follows: TGTGCCAGCAGCTCGACTTCTTACAATGAGCAGTTCTTC. This translates into CASSSTSYNEQFF. This chain joins TRBV7-3 and TRBJ2-1, with D hard to call. From germline, CDR1 is SGHTA and CDR2 FQGTGA. Trimming shortened V by 4 bases and J by 4 bases, and 8 bases separated the two germline ends. This CDR3 is 13 amino acids long. Filled out from reference TRBV7-3 and TRBJ2-1, the complete variable domain reads GAGVSQTPSNKVTEKGKYVELRCDPISGHTALYWYRQSLGQGPEFLIYFQGTGAADDSGLPNDRFFAVRPEGSVSTLKIQRTERGDSAVYLCASSSTSYNEQFFGPGTRLTVL.